Following are 17 T cell receptor beta chains from one sample sequenced in a study of blood T cell repertoires in COVID-19. Libraries were prepared by immunoSEQ multiplex PCR; TCRdb keeps only in-frame clonotypes and omits some of them. This sample yields 150,000 or so clones, of which about four fifths are seen a single time; about 14% belongs to the top ten. Sequences were obtained from peripheral blood. The receptors were gathered from a man younger than 30 with active or convalescent COVID-19.

The V and J genes are TRBV3-1 (or the pseudogene TRBV3-2) and TRBJ1-6; D is perhaps TRBD1 (6 bases). Germline V gene lookup returns CDR1 LGHDT and CDR2 YNNKEL (reference sequence). V was pared by 1 base and J by 6 bases, with 7 bases between. The CDR3 is made up of 14 amino acids. CDR3 coding DNA: TGTGCCAGCAGCCAAGCACAGGGTAATTCACCCCTCCACTTT. Amino acids: CASSQAQGNSPLHF.

This clone was seen only once. The rearrangement uses TRBV5-1 and TRBJ2-2; D gene ambiguous. Germline loops: CDR1 SGHRS, CDR2 YFSETQ. The CDR3 is 14 amino acids. V was trimmed by 0 bases and J by 3 bases, leaving 6 bases between them. The CDR3: CASSLVFDTGELFF. The DNA of the CDR3 is TGCGCCAGCAGCTTGGTCTTCGACACCGGGGAGCTGTTTTTT.

This clone was detected once. The chain is built from TRBV3-1 (or the pseudogene TRBV3-2) and TRBJ1-2; no reliable D call. V dropped 4 bases and J dropped 2 bases, with 8 bases sitting between them. The CDR3 is 13 amino acids. The germline V gene encodes CDR1 LGHDT and CDR2 YNNKEL (reference sequence). The CDR3 bases are TGTGCCAGCAGCCTGACTGGGAACTATGGCTACACCTTC. Translated, it gives CASSLTGNYGYTF.

A remark on this clone: The junction departs from germline at one end; a sequencing error may be responsible. CDR3 in amino acids: CASRLTGLYEQYF. DNA of the CDR3: TGTGCCAGCCGTTTGACAGGGCTCTACGAGCAGTACTTC. V usage is TRBV28 and J usage is TRBJ2-7, with TRBD1 matching 7 bases. CDR3 length: 13 amino acids. Germline V CDR1 and CDR2: MDHEN, SYDVKM.

The chain recombines TRBV25-1 with TRBJ2-3; possible D gene TRBD2, 7 bases. The germline V gene has CDR1 MGHDK and CDR2 SYGVNS. V lost 7 bases and J 3 bases, leaving 17 bases between the germline ends. The CDR3 is 15 residues long. The CDR3 sequence: CASTTGGGSTDTQYF. CDR3 nucleotide sequence: TGTGCCAGCACTACGGGGGGCGGGTCAACAGATACGCAGTATTTT. Drawing the rest from reference TRBV25-1 and TRBJ2-3, the complete variable domain is EADIYQTPRYLVIGTGKKITLECSQTMGHDKMYWYQQDPGMELHLIHYSYGVNSTEKGDLSSESTVSRIRTEHFPLTLESARPSHTSQYLCASTTGGGSTDTQYFGPGTRLTVL.

The chain is built from TRBV5-1 and TRBJ1-4; TRBD1 is a possible D gene (6 bases). Trimming left V 4 bases short and J 7 bases short, with 20 bases between. The CDR3 contains 16 residues. Germline V gene lookup returns CDR1 SGHRS and CDR2 YFSETQ. Here the CDR3 reads CASSPAGGRVFEKLFF. CDR3 sequence (DNA): TGCGCCAGCAGCCCAGCCGGGGGGCGTGTTTTTGAAAAACTGTTTTTT.

About this clone itself: One end of the junction does not line up with germline, which may come from a read error. The CDR3 nucleotides read TGCGCCAGCAGCACCTCGACTAGCGGGGGCCAAGGGACCCAGTACTTC. Its protein product is CASSTSTSGGQGTQYF. The V and J genes are TRBV5-1 and TRBJ2-5; 12 positions agree with TRBD2. Germline assignment: CDR1 SGHRS and CDR2 YFSETQ. CDR3 length: 16 amino acids.

The V call is TRBV9, the J call TRBJ1-1; TRBD1 aligns across 7 bases. Germline CDR1 SGDLS, CDR2 YYNGEE. J lost 8 bases, V lost 6 bases, and 13 bases had no gene match. The CDR3 loop spans 14 amino acids. CDR3 DNA: TGTGCCAGCACCGAGGGGGCGTATGACAACGAAGCTTTCTTT. Its translation: CASTEGAYDNEAFF. Full variable domain (rest looked up from reference TRBV9 and TRBJ1-1): DSGVTQTPKHLITATGQRVTLRCSPRSGDLSVYWYQQSLDQGLQFLIQYYNGEERAKGNILERFSAQQFPDLHSELNLSSLELGDSALYFCASTEGAYDNEAFFGQGTRLTVV.

This sequence joins TRBV6-5 and TRBJ1-3; a weak D match, TRBD1 (6 bases). The CDR3 runs 15 residues. V was trimmed by 6 bases and J by 0 bases, leaving 12 bases between them. Germline V gene lookup returns CDR1 MNHEY and CDR2 SVGAGI. CDR3 DNA sequence: TGTGCCAGCAGCGGGACATTCGGCTCTGGAAACACCATATATTTT. This sequence encodes CASSGTFGSGNTIYF.

This chain connects TRBV4-1 to TRBJ2-3, with 14 bases matching TRBD2. The germline gives CDR1 MGHRA, CDR2 YSYEKL. Losses at the gene ends were 4 bases for V and 1 base for J; bases not matched to a gene: 7. The CDR3 is 18 amino acids. Here the CDR3 reads CASSRRLAGGRGTDTQYF. DNA of the CDR3: TGCGCCAGCAGCCGACGACTAGCGGGAGGGCGCGGCACAGATACGCAGTATTTT.

The gene calls are TRBV5-1 and TRBJ2-7; TRBD1 agrees at 7 bases. The CDR3 length is 18 residues. In germline, CDR1 is SGHRS, CDR2 YFSETQ. The V segment lost 5 bases and the J segment 3 bases; nucleotides outside the gene matches: 20. CDR3 amino acids: CASRAARPGQTRGYEQYF. As DNA, the CDR3 is TGCGCCAGCAGGGCCGCACGACCGGGACAGACACGAGGCTACGAGCAGTACTTC.

The rearrangement links TRBV5-1 to TRBJ2-3; a weak D match, TRBD2 (6 bases). The CDR3 consists of 16 residues. V was pared by 3 bases and J by 4 bases, with 18 bases between. Germline lookup yields CDR1 SGHRS and CDR2 YFSETQ. The CDR3 here is CASSWAGRLPPDTQYF. CDR3 DNA: TGCGCCAGCAGCTGGGCGGGACGATTGCCCCCAGATACGCAGTATTTT.

This clone showed up just a few times. In nucleotides, the CDR3 is TGTGCCAGCAGCTTAGGAGGACAAACTGAAGCTTTCTTT. This translates into CASSLGGQTEAFF. The genes are TRBV11-3 and TRBJ1-1; D may be TRBD1 (5 bases). Trimming removed 1 base at V and 5 bases at J, with 8 bases between. The CDR3 has 13 residues. Germline CDR1 is SGHNT and CDR2 is YENEEA.

Written as DNA, the CDR3 is TGTGCCAGTAGTATCACGGGGGGGGGCACAGATACGCAGTATTTT. This translates into CASSITGGGTDTQYF. The chain links TRBV19 to TRBJ2-3; 8 bases match TRBD2. Germline V gene sequence: CDR1 LNHDA, CDR2 SQIVND (reference sequence). The J segment lost 1 base and the V segment lost 3 bases, leaving 3 bases of the junction unmatched. CDR3 size: 15 residues. The whole variable domain, filled in from reference TRBV19 and TRBJ2-3, reads DGGITQSPKYLFRKEGQNVTLSCEQNLNHDAMYWYRQDPGQGLRLIYYSQIVNDFQKGDIAEGYSVSREKKESFPLTVTSAQKNPTAFYLCASSITGGGTDTQYFGPGTRLTVL.

Details on this clone: Compared with germline, one end of the junction differs, possibly owing to a read error. Here the CDR3 DNA reads TGCAGTGCTAGAACTACTGAAAAACTGTTTTTT. It is translated as CSARTTEKLFF. The chain combines TRBV20-1 with TRBJ1-4; no firm D call. The CDR3 covers 11 residues. The germline gives CDR1 DFQATT, CDR2 SNEGSKA (reference sequence).

This sequence joins TRBV29-1 and TRBJ2-1, with 7 bases matching TRBD2. The germline gives CDR1 SQVTM, CDR2 ANQGSEA. The length of the CDR3 is 13 residues. Trimming took 4 bases from V and 6 from J; bases not matched to a gene: 6. CDR3 sequence reads: CSVVGLAVNEQFF. The CDR3 nucleotides are TGCAGCGTTGTTGGTCTAGCGGTCAATGAGCAGTTCTTC.

The rearrangement joins TRBV5-4 to TRBJ1-5, with 10 bases lining up with TRBD1. Germline V gene data show CDR1 as SGHNT and CDR2 as YYREEE (reference sequence). Germline trimming cut 1 base from V and 4 bases from J; bases unmatched to any gene: 2. The CDR3 loop spans 15 amino acids. Written as DNA, the CDR3 is TGTGCCAGCAGCTTGATGGGACAGGGGAATCAGCCCCAGCATTTT. It is translated as CASSLMGQGNQPQHF.